This TCR beta chain was obtained from a study of T cells in Graves' hyperthyroidism and ophthalmopathy. RNA transcripts gave rise to amplified TCR beta CDR3 regions. HTBI primers drove first-round RT-PCR of the TCR CDR3. A single record per CDR3 protein comes from TCRdb applying MiXCR to the multiplex PCR reads. The sample has a few hundred thousand distinct CDR3 sequences, 15% to 17% seen once. Germline V gives CDR1 MDHEN, CDR2 SYDVKM. Trimming at V came to 8 bases and at J to 2 bases, leaving 9 bases not matched to a gene. The CDR3 runs to 15 residues. This clonotype came up many times. This clonotype was obtained from a woman in her 30s with Graves' hyperthyroidism. The gene calls are TRBV28 and TRBJ2-3; 8 bases fit TRBD1. The sample consisted of blood. CDR3 loop: CASQGAGLNTDTQYF. Here the CDR3 DNA reads TGTGCCAGCCAGGGGGCCGGGTTGAACACAGATACGCAGTATTTT.